These 5 T cell receptor beta chains came from one sample sequenced in a study of molecular identifiers for immune sequencing clone quantification. TCRdb ran MiXCR on the PCR reads and lists one entry per CDR3 protein. The sample holds 490,000 or so distinct CDR3 sequences, around 25% seen once. Sequenced sample: naive CD8+ T cells from blood, with Jurkat cell RNA spiked in. Subset of the sample: FACS-sorted CD8+CD4-CCR7+CD45RA+ naive T cells. The source is a human donor in good health. Some libraries in this study had Jurkat cell RNA spiked in.

This clonotype was detected only once. The junction shows a germline mismatch at one end, possibly a read error. This chain joins TRBV7-9 and TRBJ2-7; possibly TRBD1 for D (6 bases). Germline lookup yields CDR1 SEHNR and CDR2 FQNEAQ (reference sequence). This CDR3 contains 12 residues. Here the CDR3 reads CACSLAGDEQYF. The CDR3 DNA reads as TGTGCCTGCAGCTTAGCAGGGGACGAGCAGTACTTC.

This chain uses TRBV7-2 with TRBJ2-5, with 10 bases lining up with TRBD1. The trim removed 3 bases at V and 5 bases at J, leaving 3 bases unmatched. CDR1 is SGHTA and CDR2 is FQGNSA in the germline V gene. CDR3 size: 14 residues. The chain's CDR3 is CASSLTGGTETQYF. Written as DNA, the CDR3 is TGTGCCAGCAGCTTGACAGGGGGCACGGAGACCCAGTACTTC.

The V gene is TRBV6-1, the J gene TRBJ2-7; TRBD2 matches 10 bases. Per germline, CDR1 MNHNS and CDR2 SASEGT. There are 16 residues in the CDR3. Trimming at V came to 6 bases and at J to 4 bases, leaving 12 bases not matched to a gene. The CDR3 DNA reads as TGTGCCAGCAGACCAACAGCTACTAGCGGGGAGTACGAGCAGTACTTC. It encodes CASRPTATSGEYEQYF.

This clonotype appeared many times. The rearrangement links TRBV2 to TRBJ2-3; the match to TRBD2 covers 11 bases. The V segment lost 6 bases and the J segment 11 bases; nucleotides outside the gene matches: 4. Germline V gene data show CDR1 as SNHLY and CDR2 as FYNNEI. CDR3 size: 12 residues. The CDR3 DNA follows: TGTGCCAGCAGGATAACTAGCGGGGGGCAGTATTTT. As protein: CASRITSGGQYF.

This clonotype appeared a few times. The genes are TRBV7-9 and TRBJ2-6, with D maybe TRBD1 (6 bases). CDR1 is SEHNR, CDR2 FQNEAQ, per germline (reference sequence). This CDR3 has 18 amino acids. V lost 1 base, J lost 0 bases, and 13 bases lay in between. The CDR3 DNA follows: TGTGCCAGCAGCTTAGTGGGGGCTGAGACCTCTGGGGCCAACGTCCTGACTTTC. It codes for CASSLVGAETSGANVLTF.